The 20 T cell receptor beta chains in this list originate from one sample, sequenced in a study of blood T cells in healthy people across ages. Primers used in a second PCR of about 7 to 12 cycles were a sample-barcoded 5' primer and a J-beta primer mix. MiXCR, applied by TCRdb to the 5' RACE reads, yields one record per CDR3 protein. Among roughly 800,000 distinct CDR3 sequences listed, 25% were seen once. This sample was also put to use in a study of T cells of mothers and their children.

Sequencing input: blood. The source of these receptors is a boy younger than 18 in good health.

CDR3 amino acids: CSVEDRGETYEQYF. The CDR3, as DNA: TGCAGCGTTGAAGATCGAGGGGAAACCTACGAGCAGTACTTC. The genes are TRBV29-1 and TRBJ2-7, with D perhaps assigned TRBD1 or TRBD2 (5 bases each). The length of the CDR3 is 14 residues. Germline loops: CDR1 SQVTM, CDR2 ANQGSEA. V lost 0 bases and J 2 bases, leaving 11 bases between the germline ends.

The CDR3 DNA reads as TGTGCCAGCAGCTCACCGAAGCGGCCTTACAATGAGCAGTTCTTC. It translates to CASSSPKRPYNEQFF. V and J are TRBV7-9 and TRBJ2-1; maybe TRBD2 (5 bases). V lost 4 bases to trimming and J lost 4 bases, with 14 bases between them. Looked up from germline, CDR1 is SEHNR and CDR2 is FQNEAQ (reference sequence). The CDR3 is 15 residues long. The entire variable domain, with the rest obtained from reference TRBV7-9 and TRBJ2-1, is as follows: DTGVSQNPRHKITKRGQNVTFRCDPISEHNRLYWYRQTLGQGPEFLTYFQNEAQLEKSRLLSDRFSAERPKGSFSTLEIQRTEQGDSAMYLCASSSPKRPYNEQFFGPGTRLTVL.

This clonotype was seen more than once but under ten times. This sequence joins TRBV24-1 and TRBJ2-2, with a tentative D call TRBD2 (6 bases). Trimming cost V 5 bases and J 4 bases, with 7 bases left between them. The CDR3 runs to 13 residues. Germline values: CDR1 KGHDR, CDR2 SFDVKD. This chain's CDR3 is CATSVGGTGELFF. CDR3 bases: TGTGCCACCAGTGTGGGGGGCACCGGGGAGCTGTTTTTT.

The chain has TRBV3-1 and TRBJ2-1, with 9 bases matching TRBD2. The CDR3 totals 17 residues. V lost 4 bases, J lost 2 bases, and 9 bases stayed unmatched. Germline values: CDR1 LGHDT, CDR2 YNNKEL (reference sequence). Here the CDR3 reads CASSLLIRTSAYNEQFF. CDR3 in DNA: TGTGCCAGCAGCCTACTGATCAGGACTAGCGCCTACAATGAGCAGTTCTTC.

This chain uses TRBV14 with TRBJ2-1, with D possibly being TRBD1 (5 bases). CDR1 and CDR2 from the germline V gene are SGHDN and FVKESK. Trimming took off 1 base at V and 5 bases at J, with 15 bases between the two ends. The CDR3 length is 16 residues. This chain's CDR3 is CASSQARARGNNEQFF. CDR3 nucleotide sequence: TGTGCCAGCAGCCAAGCACGGGCTAGGGGCAACAATGAGCAGTTCTTC.

The chain uses TRBV5-6 and TRBJ2-7, with D perhaps assigned TRBD1 or TRBD2 (5 bases each). The CDR3 spans 13 residues. V lost 3 bases and J 7 bases, leaving 14 bases between the germline ends. Looked up from germline, CDR1 is SGHDT and CDR2 is YYEEEE. CDR3 sequence reads: CASSYGTVREQYF. The CDR3 bases are TGTGCCAGCAGCTACGGGACGGTCCGTGAGCAGTACTTC.

The J gene is TRBJ2-1, the V gene TRBV12-3 or TRBV12-4; 8 positions agree with TRBD2. The V and J ends lost 2 bases and 7 bases, in that order; junction bases with no gene match: 13. The CDR3 consists of 17 residues. The CDR3 sequence: CASSLRQRGWPRNEQFF. The CDR3 coding sequence is TGTGCCAGCAGTTTAAGACAGCGGGGGTGGCCACGGAATGAGCAGTTCTTC.

J is TRBJ2-1 and V is TRBV28, with D possibly matching TRBD2 (7 bases). The V end was cut by 8 bases, the J end by 7 bases, with 21 bases between. CDR1 is MDHEN and CDR2 is SYDVKM in the germline V gene. The CDR3 is made up of 15 amino acids. The CDR3 sequence is CASQLGGALLNEQFF. CDR3 bases: TGTGCCAGCCAGCTGGGGGGGGCGTTGTTGAATGAGCAGTTCTTC.

The chain couples TRBV29-1 to TRBJ2-5; 7 positions agree with TRBD2. Gene TRBJ2-1 matches the end of the DNA better, so the J call may be wrong. Germline V gene lookup returns CDR1 SQVTM and CDR2 ANQGSEA. This CDR3 comprises 13 residues. DNA for the CDR3: TGCAGCGTTGACTGGCTAGCGGTTAATGAGCAGTTCTTC. Amino acids: CSVDWLAVNEQFF.

The chain is built from TRBV11-1 and TRBJ2-1, with D possibly being TRBD1 or TRBD2 (5 bases each). The CDR3 is made up of 17 amino acids. V was trimmed by 5 bases and J by 0 bases, leaving 17 bases between them. Germline-derived CDR1 and CDR2 are SGHAT and FQDESV (reference sequence). CDR3 DNA: TGTGCCAGCAGCCCGACCGGGGACGGATACTCCTACAATGAGCAGTTCTTC. It translates to CASSPTGDGYSYNEQFF. Looking up the rest from reference TRBV11-1 and TRBJ2-1 gives the full variable domain: EAEVAQSPRYKITEKSQAVAFWCDPISGHATLYWYRQILGQGPELLVQFQDESVVDDSQLPKDRFSAERLKGVDSTLKIQPAELGDSAMYLCASSPTGDGYSYNEQFFGPGTRLTVL.

This clonotype was recorded a few times. V is TRBV3-1 and J is TRBJ1-6; 11 nucleotides line up with TRBD1. V lost 3 bases, J lost 6 bases, and 4 bases stayed unmatched. The germline gives CDR1 LGHDT, CDR2 YNNKEL (reference sequence). The length of the CDR3 is 16 residues. In nucleotides, the CDR3 is TGTGCCAGCAGCCAGGGGGGGACAGGGGGTAATTCACCCCTCCACTTT. The encoded protein is CASSQGGTGGNSPLHF.

The sample holds a few counts of this clonotype. The chain employs TRBV5-1 and TRBJ2-2; possibly TRBD1 or TRBD2 for D (5 bases each). The CDR3 spans 15 residues. Germline CDR1 SGHRS, CDR2 YFSETQ. The V end lost 0 bases, the J end lost 7 bases, and 13 bases lay between the germline ends. The chain's CDR3 is CASSLEGPQGGELFF. The CDR3 DNA follows: TGCGCCAGCAGCTTGGAGGGACCCCAAGGCGGGGAGCTGTTTTTT.

The chain couples TRBV29-1 to TRBJ1-6, with D maybe TRBD1 (6 bases). Germline V lookup: CDR1 SQVTM, CDR2 ANQGSEA. The CDR3 consists of 14 residues. The V gene lost 6 bases and the J gene lost 0 bases, with 9 bases spanning the gap. In DNA, the CDR3 is TGCAGCGTCCAGGGGAGCTCCTATAATTCACCCCTCCACTTT. Translation gives CSVQGSSYNSPLHF. The full variable domain, its missing parts supplied by reference TRBV29-1 and TRBJ1-6, is SAVISQKPSRDICQRGTSLTIQCQVDSQVTMMFWYRQQPGQSLTLIATANQGSEATYESGFVIDKFPISRPNLTFSTLTVSNMSPEDSSIYLCSVQGSSYNSPLHFGNGTRLTVT.

This clonotype was picked up a small number of times. The chain couples TRBV10-3 to TRBJ2-5; D gene unclear. Germline loops: CDR1 ENHRY, CDR2 SYGVKD. The CDR3 length is 12 residues. Trimming took 2 bases from V and 6 from J, leaving 7 bases between them. In DNA form, the CDR3 reads TGTGCCATCAGTGAGACGGCTCAGACCCAGTACTTC. Translated, it gives CAISETAQTQYF.

The chain combines TRBV7-6 with TRBJ2-7; 7 bases align to TRBD1. V trimming: 5 bases; J trimming: 3 bases; junction bases outside the gene matches: 4. Germline V lookup: CDR1 SGHVS, CDR2 FNYEAQ. CDR3 size: 13 residues. CDR3 sequence reads: CASSPQGNYEQYF. The CDR3 coding sequence is TGTGCCAGCAGCCCACAGGGGAACTACGAGCAGTACTTC.

This sequence joins TRBV5-1 and TRBJ2-3; D is unclear. The germline V gene encodes CDR1 SGHRS and CDR2 YFSETQ. The CDR3 runs to 17 residues. Trimming removed 0 bases from V and 0 bases from J, with 14 bases in between. For the CDR3, the DNA is TGCGCCAGCAGCTTGGAGGGTCGTCCCCGCAGCACAGATACGCAGTATTTT. This encodes CASSLEGRPRSTDTQYF.

This clonotype was picked up a small number of times. This rearrangement joins TRBV7-6 to TRBJ2-7; the match to TRBD2 covers 9 bases. Germline CDR1 is SGHVS and CDR2 is FNYEAQ. V lost 4 bases, J lost 5 bases, and 6 bases stayed unmatched. The CDR3 runs to 14 residues. DNA of the CDR3: TGTGCCAGCAGCTCCAGCGGGGGGTGGGACGAGCAGTACTTC. It codes for CASSSSGGWDEQYF.

This sequence joins TRBV7-8 and TRBJ2-1; TRBD1 is a possible D gene (5 bases). V lost 4 bases and J 7 bases, leaving 17 bases between the germline ends. Looked up from germline, CDR1 is SGHVS and CDR2 is FQNEAQ. CDR3 length: 15 amino acids. In nucleotides, the CDR3 is TGTGCCAGCAGCTCTCTAAACCAACCAGGGAATGAGCAGTTCTTC. Translating gives CASSSLNQPGNEQFF.

This clonotype was recorded a few times. V usage is TRBV7-2 and J usage is TRBJ2-7; D unclear. V lost 1 base, J lost 0 bases, and 7 bases lay in between. In germline, CDR1 is SGHTA, CDR2 FQGNSA. This CDR3 comprises 14 residues. The CDR3 DNA is TGTGCCAGCAGCTTAGAGACGGGCTCCTACGAGCAGTACTTC. Translated: CASSLETGSYEQYF.

There are many counts of this clonotype. V is TRBV7-2 and J is TRBJ2-3; 11 bases map to TRBD2. The CDR3 consists of 15 residues. The V gene's germline CDR1 is SGHTA and CDR2 FQGNSA. Unmatched junction bases numbered 1, after V lost 4 bases and J lost 1 base. CDR3 region: CASSSLAGGTDTQYF. DNA for the CDR3: TGTGCCAGCAGCTCACTAGCGGGAGGCACAGATACGCAGTATTTT.